A single sample is the source of the 30 T cell receptor beta chains below, sequenced in a study of T cells in narcolepsy. The method was immunoSEQ multiplex PCR; TCRdb's version includes in-frame clones alone and lacks a portion of them. This repertoire shows 7,700 or so clones, roughly two thirds found once; its top ten account for about 21%. Sequencing used CD45RA- memory CD8+ T cells from PBMCs. These TCRs come from a human donor with narcolepsy.

Notes on this clone: A far larger clone differs by one base, so this is likely a read error. The sample holds other DNA sequences that translate to the same CDR3. V and J are TRBV7-9 and TRBJ2-1; 12 bases line up with TRBD2. The germline V gene has CDR1 SEHNR and CDR2 FQNEAQ (reference sequence). J lost 4 bases, V lost 0 bases, and 7 bases had no gene match. This CDR3 contains 18 residues. In nucleotides, the CDR3 is TGTGCCAGCAGCTTAGCTCCGGGCCTAGCGGGGGGGTACAATGAGCAGTTCTTC. Its protein product is CASSLAPGLAGGYNEQFF.

This clone is labeled medium-sized (0.01 to 0.1%). V gene TRBV5-4 combines with J gene TRBJ1-1; D gene ambiguous. This CDR3 region has 14 residues. V shed 4 bases and J shed 3 bases, with 13 bases lying between them. The germline gives CDR1 SGHNT, CDR2 YYREEE (reference sequence). Here the CDR3 reads CASSADPGDTEAFF. The CDR3 nucleotides read TGTGCCAGCAGCGCTGACCCAGGAGACACTGAAGCTTTCTTT.

This chain uses TRBV27 with TRBJ2-2; 8 bases are shared with TRBD2. V was pared by 6 bases and J by 7 bases, with 13 bases of the junction left unmatched. This CDR3 has 16 residues. Germline CDR1 is MNHEY and CDR2 is SMNVEV (reference sequence). This CDR3 reads CASSRSGAAGGGELFF. The CDR3 nucleotides are TGTGCCAGCAGCCGTAGCGGGGCCGCTGGAGGCGGGGAGCTGTTTTTT.

V and J are TRBV7-6 and TRBJ2-1; D call uncertain. This CDR3 has 12 amino acids. CDR1 and CDR2 from the germline V gene are SGHVS and FNYEAQ. The V gene lost 6 bases and the J gene lost 6 bases, with 9 bases spanning the gap. CDR3 protein: CASSRTLNEQFF. For the CDR3, the DNA is TGTGCCAGCAGTCGGACGCTCAATGAGCAGTTCTTC.

CDR3 coding DNA: TGTGCCTGGAGTGTAGGCCAGGGTGACAATTACTTC. It codes for CAWSVGQGDNYF. This chain connects TRBV30 to TRBJ2-4, with a possible D match to TRBD1 (5 bases). Germline CDR1 and CDR2: GTSNPN and SVGIG (reference sequence). Trimming took off 0 bases at V and 16 bases at J, with 16 bases between the two ends. CDR3 length: 12 amino acids.

This chain links TRBV19 with TRBJ2-1; TRBD1 aligns across 8 bases. V was clipped by 3 bases and J by 4 bases; unmatched bases: 11. This CDR3 is 17 amino acids long. Germline values: CDR1 LNHDA, CDR2 SQIVND (reference sequence). The CDR3 loop is CASSMDRAQKGYNEQFF. The CDR3 region has the DNA TGTGCCAGTAGTATGGACAGGGCCCAAAAGGGATACAATGAGCAGTTCTTC.

Judged by abundance, this clone is medium-sized (0.01 to 0.1%). The chain links TRBV7-9 to TRBJ2-7; tentative D call: TRBD1 (6 bases). The CDR3 has 18 amino acids. The V end was cut by 0 bases, the J end by 5 bases, with 23 bases between. CDR1 is SEHNR, CDR2 FQNEAQ, per germline (reference sequence). CDR3 sequence reads: CASSLASGFGRTENEQYF. CDR3 sequence (DNA): TGTGCCAGCAGCTTAGCGAGTGGGTTTGGCAGGACAGAGAACGAGCAGTACTTC.

This clone was picked up a small number of times. V usage is TRBV19 and J usage is TRBJ2-1, with D tentatively TRBD2 (7 bases). Germline assignment: CDR1 LNHDA and CDR2 SQIVND (reference sequence). The CDR3 has 15 residues. Trimming took 7 bases from V and 7 from J, leaving 20 bases between them. The CDR3 sequence is CASTPWEGGHNEQFF. The DNA of the CDR3 is TGTGCCAGTACACCCTGGGAGGGGGGGCATAATGAGCAGTTCTTC.

The V call is TRBV7-2, the J call TRBJ2-7; D is possibly TRBD1 or TRBD2 (5 bases each). The germline gives CDR1 SGHTA, CDR2 FQGNSA. This CDR3 region has 14 residues. V gave up 1 base and J gave up 4 bases, with 11 bases separating them. In DNA, the CDR3 is TGTGCCAGCAGCTTAGATCAGGGCGGGTACGAGCAGTACTTC. Translation: CASSLDQGGYEQYF.

This chain links TRBV2 with TRBJ2-7; a weak D match, TRBD2 (6 bases). CDR3 length equals 13 residues. Germline V gives CDR1 SNHLY, CDR2 FYNNEI. The germline V and J ends were trimmed by 4 bases and 6 bases, with 13 bases remaining between them. CDR3 DNA sequence: TGTGCCAGCAGTGCCCGGGGGATTGGCGAGCAGTACTTC. It codes for CASSARGIGEQYF.

CDR3 nucleotides: TGTGCCAGCAGCGGACAGATGAACACTGAAGCTTTCTTT. Its protein is CASSGQMNTEAFF. This sequence joins TRBV27 and TRBJ1-1; perhaps TRBD1 as D (6 bases). V was cut by 6 bases and J by 0 bases, with 8 bases left in between. The CDR3 length is 13 residues. Germline CDR1 and CDR2: MNHEY and SMNVEV (reference sequence).

V and J are TRBV29-1 and TRBJ1-1; D is ambiguous. V was clipped by 0 bases and J by 4 bases, with 3 bases between them. The V gene's germline CDR1 is SQVTM and CDR2 ANQGSEA. CDR3 length: 11 residues. The CDR3 DNA reads TGCAGCGTTGAAGACGCCACTGAAGCTTTCTTT. Encoded protein: CSVEDATEAFF. Full variable domain (rest looked up from reference TRBV29-1 and TRBJ1-1): SAVISQKPSRDICQRGTSLTIQCQVDSQVTMMFWYRQQPGQSLTLIATANQGSEATYESGFVIDKFPISRPNLTFSTLTVSNMSPEDSSIYLCSVEDATEAFFGQGTRLTVV.

The J gene is TRBJ2-1, the V gene TRBV11-2, with D unresolved. V shed 4 bases and J shed 7 bases, with 8 bases lying between them. The germline V gene encodes CDR1 SGHAT and CDR2 FQNNGV. The CDR3 runs 12 residues. This CDR3 reads CASSYKANEQFF. CDR3 nucleotides: TGTGCCAGCAGCTACAAAGCAAATGAGCAGTTCTTC.

The table lists this clone with a few counts. The chain joins TRBV27 to TRBJ1-5; D is uncertain. In germline, CDR1 is MNHEY, CDR2 SMNVEV (reference sequence). Trimming took off 5 bases at V and 4 bases at J, with 12 bases between the two ends. The CDR3 contains 14 residues. CDR3 residues: CASSLRTWNQPQHF. DNA of the CDR3: TGTGCCAGCAGTCTACGGACTTGGAATCAGCCCCAGCATTTT.

This clone counts as large. The chain combines TRBV2 with TRBJ2-2, with 11 positions matching TRBD2. CDR1 is SNHLY, CDR2 FYNNEI, per germline. V lost 6 bases to trimming and J lost 4 bases; unmatched junction nucleotides: 10. This CDR3 comprises 17 residues. The CDR3 loop is CASSPDLAGGGTGELFF. As DNA, the CDR3 is TGTGCCAGCAGCCCTGACCTAGCGGGGGGCGGCACCGGGGAGCTGTTTTTT.

The chain couples TRBV5-6 to TRBJ2-1; TRBD2 agrees at 8 bases. The CDR3 is made up of 14 amino acids. Germline V CDR1 and CDR2: SGHDT, YYEEEE. J lost 8 bases, V lost 1 base, and 5 bases had no gene match. This CDR3 is CASSLSGGPDEQFF. The CDR3 DNA reads as TGTGCCAGCAGCTTGTCGGGGGGGCCCGATGAGCAGTTCTTC.

Here the CDR3 reads CASSFQVGNQPQHF. The DNA for the CDR3 is TGTGCCAGCAGTTTCCAGGTGGGCAATCAGCCCCAGCATTTT. This sequence joins TRBV28 and TRBJ1-5, with unresolved D. V was clipped by 3 bases and J by 2 bases, with 8 bases between them. The length of the CDR3 is 14 residues. Germline loops: CDR1 MDHEN, CDR2 SYDVKM.

The V call is TRBV14, the J call TRBJ1-2; possibly TRBD1 for D (6 bases). The CDR3 is 14 residues long. Per the germline V gene, CDR1 is SGHDN and CDR2 is FVKESK. The V end was cut by 5 bases, the J end by 4 bases, with 14 bases between. As DNA, the CDR3 is TGTGCCAGCAGCGAAGCCGGGACAATCTATGGCTACACCTTC. Its translation is CASSEAGTIYGYTF.

The J gene is TRBJ1-1, the V gene TRBV10-3, with D unresolved. CDR1 ENHRY and CDR2 SYGVKD come from the germline V gene. The CDR3 length is 13 residues. V was clipped by 8 bases and J by 0 bases, with 10 bases between them. The CDR3 region has the DNA TGTGCCATCGGCGGCAGGTTGAACACTGAAGCTTTCTTT. It is translated as CAIGGRLNTEAFF.

This clone was seen a few times. The chain carries TRBV2 and TRBJ1-2, with TRBD1 identical over 8 bases. Germline V lookup: CDR1 SNHLY, CDR2 FYNNEI. The CDR3 extends over 14 amino acids. The V and J ends lost 5 bases and 3 bases, in that order; junction bases with no gene match: 5. Here the CDR3 DNA reads TGTGCCAGCAGTTACGACAGGGGCGACTATGGCTACACCTTC. Protein: CASSYDRGDYGYTF.

This sequence joins TRBV19 and TRBJ1-6; D gene uncertain. The CDR3 runs 13 residues. V lost 8 bases and J 7 bases, leaving 12 bases between the germline ends. Germline V gives CDR1 LNHDA, CDR2 SQIVND (reference sequence). CDR3 nucleotides: TGTGCCAGTGACCGGGGTACCAATTCACCCCTCCACTTT. Translating it yields CASDRGTNSPLHF.

This clone was counted between two and nine times. The J gene is TRBJ1-2, the V gene TRBV6-9, with D unclear. In germline, CDR1 is MNHGY, CDR2 SVAAGI. Between the trimmed V and J ends, which lost 3 bases and 7 bases, there was a span of 18 bases. The CDR3 runs to 15 residues. This CDR3 is CASSYEMGSPLGYTF. CDR3 nucleotides: TGTGCCAGCAGTTACGAGATGGGGAGCCCGCTTGGCTACACCTTC.

Comments on this clone: The junction departs from the called germline gene at one end, perhaps through a read error. CDR3 DNA: TGTGCTAGCAGCTTAAATTTCGGGGACTACGAGCAGTACTTC. It is translated as CASSLNFGDYEQYF. The chain couples TRBV7-6 to TRBJ2-7; D is possibly TRBD2 (5 bases). Germline assignment: CDR1 SGHVS and CDR2 FNYEAQ. The CDR3 is made up of 14 amino acids.

This clone appeared once. The V call is TRBV30, the J call TRBJ2-7, with 7 bases matching TRBD1. This CDR3 has 12 residues. Trimming at V came to 4 bases and at J to 5 bases, leaving 5 bases not matched to a gene. Germline V gene data show CDR1 as GTSNPN and CDR2 as SVGIG (reference sequence). For the CDR3, the DNA is TGTGCCTGGACCACAGGGGTACACGAGCAGTACTTC. Protein product: CAWTTGVHEQYF.

This rearrangement joins TRBV21-1 to TRBJ1-2. TRBV21-1 is given as a pseudogene. The CDR3 extends over 15 amino acids. The CDR3 sequence: CASSKRREASYGYTF. The CDR3 DNA sequence: TGTGCCAGCAGCAAACGCCGGGAGGCCAGCTATGGCTACACCTTC.

This clone was detected a few times. The chain joins TRBV27 to TRBJ1-1; D is perhaps TRBD1 (5 bases). V gave up 4 bases and J gave up 4 bases, with 13 bases separating them. The germline CDR1 and CDR2 sequences are MNHEY and SMNVEV (reference sequence). The CDR3 is 14 amino acids. CDR3 protein: CASSYFGGTTEAFF. The CDR3 DNA follows: TGTGCCAGCAGTTATTTCGGGGGTACCACTGAAGCTTTCTTT.

This sequence joins TRBV19 and TRBJ1-5, with no clear D. Looked up from germline, CDR1 is LNHDA and CDR2 is SQIVND (reference sequence). The CDR3 is 15 residues long. Trimming removed 6 bases from V and 3 bases from J, with 15 bases in between. CDR3 sequence (DNA): TGTGCCAGTAGCCACCCCGCCAGGTCCAATCAGCCCCAGCATTTT. Amino acids: CASSHPARSNQPQHF.

This clone came up a few times. V is TRBV6-4 and J is TRBJ1-1; D unresolved. Germline values: CDR1 MRHNA, CDR2 SNTAGT. The germline V and J ends were trimmed by 8 bases and 5 bases, with 15 bases remaining between them. The CDR3 totals 13 residues. The chain's CDR3 is CASRLGENTEAFF. CDR3 in DNA: TGTGCCAGCCGCCTCGGGGAGAATACTGAAGCTTTCTTT.

Note on this clone: A much bigger clone sits one base away, suggesting this may be a read error. The gene calls are TRBV28 and TRBJ1-5; D remains unclear. This CDR3 is built from 16 residues. CDR1 and CDR2 from the germline V gene are MDHEN and SYDVKM. The CDR3 loop is CACSAARVGGNQPQHF. The DNA for the CDR3 is TGTGCCTGCAGTGCGGCCCGGGTCGGTGGCAATCAGCCCCAGCATTTT.

The gene calls are TRBV7-6 and TRBJ2-5; 8 bases are shared with TRBD2. The CDR3 totals 13 residues. V shed 5 bases and J 4 bases; nucleotides not matched to a gene: 3. Germline values: CDR1 SGHVS, CDR2 FNYEAQ. As DNA, the CDR3 is TGTGCCAGCAGCCCGGGGGGGGGAGAGACCCAGTACTTC. This encodes CASSPGGGETQYF.